This T cell receptor (beta chain) was profiled in a study of blood T cell repertoires in COVID-19 (dated by TCRdb to the early 2020s). As for the study more broadly: The collaborator samples originated in the United States, Italy and Spain and spanned the acute and convalescent phases of COVID-19. The repertoires were released in a freely available public database intended as a resource for research on the immune response to SARS-CoV-2. The prospective study material was composed of cDNA or gDNA derived from T cells, B-cell-depleted T cells, or PBMCs. Where HLA class I and class II types were available, the types were taken from metadata supplied by the sample provider, not from assay-based typing. A de-identified subject ID, COVID-19 status, age in years and sex were almost always included in the sample metadata. The dataset comprised deeply sampled blood TCRbeta repertoires from subjects exposed to, actively infected with, or recovered from COVID-19. The samples were drawn from two sources: the first 160 participants of the ongoing ImmuneRACE study, and fewer than 1,500 subjects contributed by 6 global collaborators.

Enrolling through a virtual design, the prospective study's participants ranged in age from roughly 18 to 90 years and lived across 24 United States geographic areas. In the prospective study, cohorts were assigned on the basis of participant-reported clinical history obtained from a screening survey and a study questionnaire. Exposed participants had been in contact, within 2 weeks of entering the study, with a person who had a PCR-confirmed or clinician-diagnosed case of COVID-19. In the prospective study, mobile phlebotomists collected whole blood, serum and a nasopharyngeal or oropharyngeal swab from each participant. Participants in the prospective study had the option to provide additional blood draws and questionnaires over a roughly 2-month period. Before DNA extraction, prospective study blood samples were shipped either frozen or at room temperature. TCRbeta CDR3 regions were amplified from genomic DNA by means of the immunoSEQ Assay, a bias-controlled multiplex PCR. On the authors' methods: Within the assay, amplification of reference gene primers was used to estimate how many nucleated cells each sample contained. To quantify the absolute abundance of each unique TCRbeta CDR3 rearrangement, sequence reads were collapsed and filtered. Productive Simpson clonality was computed per sample as the square root of Simpson's diversity index over productive rearrangements. This is the immuneACCESS table as TCRdb keeps it, with only in-frame sequences that have V and J called. A part of the clones is gone; compared with another copy, unresolved V genes explain less than half, and the rest is unexplained. From that table come the V and J calls and clone size; the DNA was used to work out D and trimming. Here the sample has 200,000 or so clones; 83% occur a single time. The top ten clones comprise 4.8% of the sample.

As concerns this clone: The antigen this receptor binds is unknown. No much larger clone is present one base from it, and per-base qualities are unavailable.

Spanning cysteine to phenylalanine, the CDR3 consists of 15 amino acids. Kept here is only the CDR3 DNA, which spans 45 bases and is read in frame from base 1. Between the V and J ends, shortened by 5 bases and 4 bases respectively, the junction contains 14 bases. The CDR1 and CDR2 encoded by the germline V gene (reference sequence) are LNHDA and SQIVND. What the work shows at the level of the full study, not this receptor alone: The quantity of clinical and demographic metadata differed by source and by participant and was supplied without curation.

This receptor was taken from a woman aged 50 to 60 who had been exposed to COVID-19. Sequencing was performed on PBMCs or T cells enriched from blood (not recorded which). This receptor chain uses TRBV19 and TRBJ1-4, and possibly TRBD1, on 5 matching bases. The CDR3 region has the sequence CASSPEGRINEKLFF. The nucleotide sequence is given as TGTGCCAGTAGTCCGGAGGGGCGGATTAATGAAAAACTGTTTTTT.